These T cell receptor beta chains were read from a single sample in a study of blood T cell repertoires in COVID-19. The method was immunoSEQ multiplex PCR; TCRdb's version includes in-frame clones alone and lacks a portion of them. In the table there are roughly 250,000 clones, about 87% of which are singletons. Input material: peripheral blood. Receptor source: a woman between 40 and 55 years old with acute or convalescent COVID-19. Each CDR3 is given with its conserved first and last residue. The D gene is left open where the match is weak. Part of the rows lack a size; the others show once, few, many or a class for expanded clones.

V gene	clone size	J gene	D gene	CDR3 protein	CDR3 DNA
TRBV3-1/TRBV3-2	NA	TRBJ1-5	NA	CASSQEAGQPQHF	TGTGCCAGCAGCCAAGAAGCCGGTCAGCCCCAGCATTTT
TRBV19	NA	TRBJ1-1	NA	CASSIVTVLQGVTEAFF	TGTGCCAGTAGTATAGTTACGGTTTTACAGGGTGTCACTGAAGCTTTCTTT
TRBV7-2	NA	TRBJ2-2	TRBD1	CASRHWTGESTGELFF	TGTGCCAGCAGGCACTGGACAGGGGAAAGCACCGGGGAGCTGTTTTTT
TRBV28	NA	TRBJ1-4	TRBD1	CASSLRQGAYEKLFF	TGTGCCAGCAGTTTACGGCAGGGGGCGTATGAAAAACTGTTTTTT
TRBV30	NA	TRBJ1-6	TRBD1	CAWRQEVGQGFSPLHF	TGTGCCTGGAGGCAAGAGGTCGGACAGGGTTTTTCACCCCTCCACTTT
TRBV20-1	NA	TRBJ2-4	NA	CSASSGSIQYF	TGCAGTGCTAGTTCCGGTTCCATTCAGTACTTC
TRBV5-8	NA	TRBJ1-2	NA	CASSLERFLNYGYTF	TGTGCCAGCAGCTTGGAACGGTTCCTTAACTATGGCTACACCTTC
TRBV2	NA	TRBJ2-1	TRBD2	CASSPGSGLAGGWYEQFF	TGTGCCAGCTCCCCCGGGTCGGGACTAGCGGGGGGGTGGTATGAGCAGTTCTTC
TRBV4-1	once	TRBJ1-5	NA	CASSQMGRGSNQPQHF	TGCGCCAGCAGCCAAATGGGGCGGGGTAGCAATCAGCCCCAGCATTTT
TRBV3-1/TRBV3-2	NA	TRBJ1-1	NA	CASSPGSTEAFF	TGTGCCAGCAGCCCGGGGAGCACTGAAGCTTTCTTT
TRBV29-1	once	TRBJ1-2	TRBD1	CSVGQGFGYTF	TGCAGCGTTGGACAGGGATTTGGCTACACCTTC
TRBV19	NA	TRBJ2-1	NA	CASSITGPHHEQFF	TGTGCCAGTAGTATTACAGGCCCTCACCATGAGCAGTTCTTC
TRBV28	NA	TRBJ1-2	TRBD1	CASSLNDRGGYTF	TGTGCCAGCAGTTTAAACGACAGGGGTGGCTACACCTTC
TRBV19	NA	TRBJ1-1	NA	CASTLDLGSRGKEAFF	TGTGCCAGCACCCTGGATTTGGGGAGCAGGGGAAAAGAAGCTTTCTTT
TRBV4-1	NA	TRBJ2-1	TRBD1	CASSRRDRSSYNEQFF	TGCGCCAGCAGCCGAAGGGACAGGAGCTCCTACAATGAGCAGTTCTTC
TRBV5-4	once	TRBJ2-1	NA	CASSQAGTAYNEQFF	TGTGCCAGCAGCCAAGCCGGGACTGCATACAATGAGCAGTTCTTC
TRBV19	NA	TRBJ1-1	NA	CASTPDLGVMGTEAFF	TGTGCCAGTACCCCTGACCTCGGGGTAATGGGCACTGAAGCTTTCTTT
TRBV5-5	NA	TRBJ1-1	NA	CASSLDLGRRAFF	TGTGCCAGCAGCTTGGATCTGGGTAGGAGGGCTTTCTTT
TRBV2	NA	TRBJ2-5	TRBD2	CASSRGRGIQETQYF	TGTGCCAGCAGCCGCGGGCGGGGGATACAAGAGACCCAGTACTTC
TRBV12-3/TRBV12-4	NA	TRBJ2-1	NA	CASSFTRGEQFF	TGTGCCAGCAGTTTTACGCGGGGAGAGCAGTTCTTC
TRBV7-8	NA	TRBJ1-2	NA	CASSLGRMPEYGYTF	TGTGCCAGCAGCTTAGGGAGGATGCCGGAATATGGCTACACCTTC
TRBV7-2	NA	TRBJ1-6	NA	CASSLGAPNSPLHF	TGTGCCAGCAGCTTAGGGGCTCCTAATTCACCCCTCCACTTT
TRBV10-2	once	TRBJ1-6	TRBD1	CASRPGQHNSPLHF	TGCGCCAGCAGGCCGGGACAGCATAATTCACCCCTCCACTTT
TRBV4-1	NA	TRBJ1-5	NA	CASSQVKPRGLGQPQHF	TGCGCCAGCAGCCAAGTTAAACCCAGGGGACTAGGACAGCCCCAGCATTTT
TRBV6-5	once	TRBJ1-5	NA	CASLESQGYQPQHF	TGTGCCAGCTTGGAGAGCCAGGGCTATCAGCCCCAGCATTTT
TRBV5-1	NA	TRBJ2-5	TRBD2	CASSGTSGGETQYF	TGCGCCAGCAGCGGGACTAGCGGGGGGGAGACCCAGTACTTC
TRBV6-1	NA	TRBJ1-4	NA	CASSDPGANEKLFF	TGTGCCAGCAGTGATCCGGGGGCTAATGAAAAACTGTTTTTT
TRBV5-1	NA	TRBJ1-5	TRBD1	CASSPGTGLNQPQHF	TGCGCCAGCAGTCCCGGGACAGGCCTCAATCAGCCCCAGCATTTT
TRBV6-5	NA	TRBJ1-3	NA	CASSYSHRGVGNTIYF	TGTGCCAGCAGTTACTCCCATCGGGGAGTTGGAAACACCATATATTTT
TRBV7-2	NA	TRBJ1-3	TRBD1	CASSLDRGSGNTIYF	TGTGCCAGCAGCCTTGACAGGGGGTCTGGAAACACCATATATTTT
TRBV19	NA	TRBJ1-1	NA	CASSILSSEAFF	TGTGCCAGTAGTATCCTCTCGAGTGAAGCTTTCTTT
TRBV19	NA	TRBJ1-1	NA	CASSRYTEAFF	TGTGCCAGTAGTCGGTACACTGAAGCTTTCTTT
TRBV18	NA	TRBJ1-6	TRBD1	CASSPPNAGGWNSPLHF	TGTGCCAGCTCACCACCGAATGCAGGGGGCTGGAATTCACCCCTCCACTTT
TRBV7-2	NA	TRBJ1-5	NA	CASSLAGRGNQPQHF	TGTGCCAGCAGCTTAGCAGGGAGGGGCAATCAGCCCCAGCATTTT
TRBV19	NA	TRBJ1-5	NA	CASSRNRGALSGNQPQHF	TGTGCCAGTAGTCGGAACCGGGGGGCGTTATCAGGCAATCAGCCCCAGCATTTT
TRBV5-6	NA	TRBJ2-5	NA	CASSLYGGRETQYF	TGTGCCAGCAGCTTGTATGGCGGGCGGGAGACCCAGTACTTC
TRBV10-1	NA	TRBJ1-1	NA	CASSKYRFGRNTEAFF	TGCGCCAGCAGTAAATACAGGTTTGGGCGGAACACTGAAGCTTTCTTT